Detailed here is one T cell receptor (beta chain). In its sample, this clonotype was seen a few times. Its antigen is unknown. Base qualities are missing; no much larger clone stands one base away. The sample's treatment or condition, from its label and the paper: in vitro stimulation with specific CMV peptide epitopes to enrich CMV-specific T cells. The sample comes from a study of T cell repertoires in cytomegalovirus infection (dated by TCRdb to between 2017 and 2020). About the investigation overall: The peptide stimulations were aimed at well-studied HLA-B-restricted epitopes as well as recently identified HLA-C-restricted CMV epitopes, whose presentation resists viral immunomodulation. Because public TCR beta signatures pointed to carriage of CMV infection together with the matching HLA type, the HLA type of each donor mattered for the analysis.

The research as a whole found: The ex vivo response was dominated by HLA-C-restricted CMV-specific TCR beta clonotypes, which also provided the single most frequent clonotype in two of eight donors. In both this cohort and an independent cohort of some 370 donors, the cumulative frequency of public TCR beta family members distinguished carriers of CMV infection plus the relevant HLA type.

V is cut back by 4 bases and J by 3 bases, with 2 bases in the junction unmatched. The CDR3 contains 13 residues, cysteine and phenylalanine counted. Of all the DNA, just the CDR3 is kept, 39 bases in frame from base 1. The germline V gene provides CDR1 MDHEN and CDR2 SYDVKM. Sequenced using an Illumina HiSeq 1500. Through fastp at Q25 and MiXCR, TCRdb rebuilt clones from the public reads, retaining in-frame beta chains. Every CDR3 protein is listed once, alongside the most common genes and DNA of its rows. The sample data list about 900,000 distinct CDR3 sequences, and approximately 32% of these were observed just once. Under 15% of the sample lies in the top ten.

The clonotype comes from a human donor in good health (CMV status not recorded). Some clones in this sample may be carry-over from other donors' samples. The rearranged chain carries TRBV28 and TRBJ2-5; 7 middle bases align to TRBD1. The sample consisted of cultured CD8+ T cells from PBMCs, taken from culture after CMV antigen stimulation. The CDR3 protein sequence reads: CASSWGTEETQYF. The nucleotides are TGTGCCAGCAGTTGGGGGACAGAAGAGACCCAGTACTTC.